This T cell receptor beta chain stems from a study of Ad26.COV2.S vaccination and SARS-CoV-2 variants. Study observations and caveats: Whether participants received vaccine or placebo, their non-spike TCR breadth was similar.

Concerning this clone: What it binds is not known.

Using immunoSEQ multiplex PCR, the repertoire was profiled, and TCRdb retains in-frame clones only, with some absent. The sample has fewer than 600,000 clones; about 89% are singletons. Treatment meaning: roughly 20 received Ad26.COV2.S at low or high dose, single or two shots; several received placebo; per-sample allocation not given. Sampling happened 63 days after the first vaccine or placebo injection. This specimen consisted of peripheral blood, obtained in a trial of Ad26.COV2.S vaccine versus placebo. The clonotype was recovered from a person between 18 and 65 years old who received the Ad26.COV2.S COVID-19 vaccine or a placebo.

The CDR3 loop reads CASQGRRNIQYF. CDR3 sequence (DNA): TGTGCCTCCCAGGGTAGGAGGAACATTCAGTACTTC. V usage is TRBV30 and J usage is TRBJ2-4; either TRBD1 or TRBD2 may fit D (5 bases each). The CDR3 sequence is 12 residues long. V was clipped by 7 bases and J by 7 bases, with 14 bases between them. From germline, CDR1 is GTSNPN and CDR2 SVGIG (reference sequence).